Sequencing of this T cell receptor beta chain was carried out in a study of vaccination and CD4 T cells after COVID-19. Oncomine TCR Beta short-read sequencing was applied to DNA from cultured CD4+ T cells. Cultured CD4+ T cells yielded the extracted genomic DNA. Via MiXCR, TCRdb re-called the PCR reads, giving one row per CDR3 protein. The sample lists approximately 15,000 distinct CDR3 sequences, about 70% occurring once. Looked up from germline, CDR1 is SNHLY and CDR2 is FYNNEI. This CDR3 contains 13 residues. V was clipped by 8 bases and J by 6 bases, with 17 bases between them. Comment on this clonotype: Its antigen is currently unknown.

Stated treatment: roughly 10-day PBMC culture with coronavirus spike peptide pools or control peptides (ViraFEST assay). After expanding antigen-specific T cells with peptide pools, ViraFEST sequenced their TCRs. The V gene is TRBV2, the J gene TRBJ2-7; tentatively, D is TRBD2 (6 bases). This clonotype was obtained from a human donor who had recovered from COVID-19. The specimen was CD4+ T cells from blood, cultured in vitro. This chain's CDR3 is CASYGGAPLEQYF. The CDR3 coding sequence is TGTGCCAGCTATGGCGGGGCCCCCCTCGAGCAGTACTTC.